These T cell receptor beta chains were read from a single sample in a study of blood T cell repertoires in COVID-19. The method was immunoSEQ multiplex PCR; TCRdb's version includes in-frame clones alone and lacks a portion of them. The table shows 150,000 or so clones, with 88% occurring only once. Material: PBMCs or T cells enriched from blood (not recorded which). Source of these receptors: a woman in her forties or fifties who had recovered from COVID-19. Each CDR3 is given with its conserved first and last residue. Each record gives: clone size, CDR3 length, V gene, J gene, D gene, CDR3 DNA, CDR3 protein. A D gene is named only where the DNA matches it firmly. A clone size is listed for some rows: how often the clone was seen (once, few, many), or a class if it is expanded.

clone_size: -
cdr3_length: 13
v_call: TRBV27
j_call: TRBJ1-4
d_call: -
cdr3_nt: TGTGCCAGCCGAACCAGGGTTGAAGAAAAACTGTTTTTT
cdr3_aa: CASRTRVEEKLFF

clone_size: -
cdr3_length: 13
v_call: TRBV12-3/TRBV12-4
j_call: TRBJ1-2
d_call: -
cdr3_nt: TGTGCCAGCAGTTTGCAGGGATCCTATGGCTACACCTTC
cdr3_aa: CASSLQGSYGYTF

clone_size: -
cdr3_length: 13
v_call: TRBV27
j_call: TRBJ2-1
d_call: TRBD2
cdr3_nt: TGTGCCAGCTCCGGACTAGGCTACAATGAGCAGTTCTTC
cdr3_aa: CASSGLGYNEQFF

clone_size: -
cdr3_length: 17
v_call: TRBV19
j_call: TRBJ2-2
d_call: TRBD1
cdr3_nt: TGTGCCAGTAGTCAAGGGACAGGGGGCGCTAACGCCGGGGAGCTGTTTTTT
cdr3_aa: CASSQGTGGANAGELFF

clone_size: -
cdr3_length: 15
v_call: TRBV10-3
j_call: TRBJ1-2
d_call: TRBD1
cdr3_nt: TGTGCCATCAGACCTGGACAGGGGGCTGGGTATGGCTACACCTTC
cdr3_aa: CAIRPGQGAGYGYTF

clone_size: -
cdr3_length: 14
v_call: TRBV5-1
j_call: TRBJ1-4
d_call: -
cdr3_nt: TGCGCCAGCAGCCCGGACTCGGTTTCCGAAAAACTGTTTTTT
cdr3_aa: CASSPDSVSEKLFF

clone_size: -
cdr3_length: 15
v_call: TRBV25-1
j_call: TRBJ1-3
d_call: -
cdr3_nt: TGTGCCAGCAGTGGAGCCCCCAGGGATGGAAACACCATATATTTT
cdr3_aa: CASSGAPRDGNTIYF

clone_size: once
cdr3_length: 15
v_call: TRBV10-2
j_call: TRBJ2-1
d_call: TRBD2
cdr3_nt: TGCGCCAGCAGCGAGGGAACTAGCGGGGGAAGTGAGCAGTTCTTC
cdr3_aa: CASSEGTSGGSEQFF

clone_size: -
cdr3_length: 15
v_call: TRBV7-2
j_call: TRBJ2-3
d_call: TRBD1
cdr3_nt: TGTGCCAGCAGCCTCGGTCCCAGGGGGACAGATACGCAGTATTTT
cdr3_aa: CASSLGPRGTDTQYF

clone_size: -
cdr3_length: 13
v_call: TRBV18
j_call: TRBJ2-5
d_call: -
cdr3_nt: TGTGCCAGCTCACCGGGCAGCCAAGAGACCCAGTACTTC
cdr3_aa: CASSPGSQETQYF

clone_size: -
cdr3_length: 13
v_call: TRBV7-9
j_call: TRBJ2-7
d_call: TRBD2
cdr3_nt: TGTGCCAGCAGCCTCCTAGCGGGGTACGAGCAGTACTTC
cdr3_aa: CASSLLAGYEQYF

clone_size: -
cdr3_length: 13
v_call: TRBV7-2
j_call: TRBJ2-5
d_call: -
cdr3_nt: TGTGCCAGCAGCTTAGTCAACCAAGAGACCCAGTACTTC
cdr3_aa: CASSLVNQETQYF

clone_size: -
cdr3_length: 14
v_call: TRBV19
j_call: TRBJ2-7
d_call: -
cdr3_nt: TGTGCCAGTAGCGCGACTGTAAATTCCTACGAGCAGTACTTC
cdr3_aa: CASSATVNSYEQYF

clone_size: -
cdr3_length: 13
v_call: TRBV20-1
j_call: TRBJ2-7
d_call: TRBD1
cdr3_nt: TGCAGTGCTAGTGGGAACAGGGGCTACGAGCAGTACTTC
cdr3_aa: CSASGNRGYEQYF

clone_size: -
cdr3_length: 16
v_call: TRBV12-5
j_call: TRBJ2-7
d_call: -
cdr3_nt: TGTGCTAGTGGTTTGGACCGCTCCCTAGTCTCCTACGAGCAGTACTTC
cdr3_aa: CASGLDRSLVSYEQYF

clone_size: -
cdr3_length: 15
v_call: TRBV10-3
j_call: TRBJ1-1
d_call: TRBD1
cdr3_nt: TGTGCCATCAGTGAATTGGACAGGGGGAACACTGAAGCTTTCTTT
cdr3_aa: CAISELDRGNTEAFF

clone_size: -
cdr3_length: 11
v_call: TRBV6-1
j_call: TRBJ2-7
d_call: -
cdr3_nt: TGTGCCAGCAGTGAACCCGTTGAGCAGTACTTC
cdr3_aa: CASSEPVEQYF